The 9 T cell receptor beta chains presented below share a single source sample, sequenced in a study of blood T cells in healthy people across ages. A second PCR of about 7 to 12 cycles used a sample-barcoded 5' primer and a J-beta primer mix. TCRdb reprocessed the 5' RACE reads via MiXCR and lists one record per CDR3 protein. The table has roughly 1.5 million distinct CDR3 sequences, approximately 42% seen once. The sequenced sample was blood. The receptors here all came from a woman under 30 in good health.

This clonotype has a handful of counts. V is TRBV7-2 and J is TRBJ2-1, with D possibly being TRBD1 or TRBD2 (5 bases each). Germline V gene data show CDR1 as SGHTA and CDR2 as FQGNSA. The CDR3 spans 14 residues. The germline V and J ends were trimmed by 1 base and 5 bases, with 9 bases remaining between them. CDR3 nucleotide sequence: TGTGCCAGCAGCTTAGACGGGGCAAACAATGAGCAGTTCTTC. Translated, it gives CASSLDGANNEQFF. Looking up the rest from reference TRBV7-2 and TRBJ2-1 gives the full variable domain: GAGVSQSPSNKVTEKGKDVELRCDPISGHTALYWYRQSLGQGLEFLIYFQGNSAPDKSGLPSDRFSAERTGGSVSTLTIQRTQQEDSAVYLCASSLDGANNEQFFGPGTRLTVL.

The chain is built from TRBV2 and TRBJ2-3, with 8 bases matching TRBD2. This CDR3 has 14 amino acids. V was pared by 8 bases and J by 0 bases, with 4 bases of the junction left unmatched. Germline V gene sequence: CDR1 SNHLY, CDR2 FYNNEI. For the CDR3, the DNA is TGTGCCAGCCTCGTAGCGGGGAGCACAGATACGCAGTATTTT. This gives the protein CASLVAGSTDTQYF.

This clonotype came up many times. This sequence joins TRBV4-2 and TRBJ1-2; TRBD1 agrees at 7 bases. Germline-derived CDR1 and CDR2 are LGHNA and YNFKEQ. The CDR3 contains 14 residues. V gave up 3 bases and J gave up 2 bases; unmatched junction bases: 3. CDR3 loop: CASSQLTGNYGYTF. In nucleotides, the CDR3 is TGTGCCAGCAGCCAGCTGACAGGGAACTATGGCTACACCTTC.

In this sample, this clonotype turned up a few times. DNA for the CDR3: TGTGCCAGCAGTAGGGTACAGGGCTTAATCACAGATACGCAGTATTTT. It is translated as CASSRVQGLITDTQYF. This chain joins TRBV9 and TRBJ2-3, with D tentatively TRBD1 (6 bases). V was clipped by 5 bases and J by 2 bases, with 18 bases between them. Germline V gene data show CDR1 as SGDLS and CDR2 as YYNGEE. CDR3 length: 16 residues.

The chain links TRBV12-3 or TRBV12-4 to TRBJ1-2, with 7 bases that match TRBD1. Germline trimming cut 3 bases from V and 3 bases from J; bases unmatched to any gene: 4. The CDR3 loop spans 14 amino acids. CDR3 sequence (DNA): TGTGCCAGCAGTTTCGAGACAGGGTACTATGGCTACACCTTC. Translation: CASSFETGYYGYTF.

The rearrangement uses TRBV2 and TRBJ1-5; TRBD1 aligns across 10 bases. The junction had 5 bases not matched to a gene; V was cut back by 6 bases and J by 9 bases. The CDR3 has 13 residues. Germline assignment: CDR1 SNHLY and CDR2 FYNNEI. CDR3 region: CASRGQGEVPQHF. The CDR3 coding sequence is TGTGCCAGCAGAGGACAGGGGGAAGTGCCCCAGCATTTT. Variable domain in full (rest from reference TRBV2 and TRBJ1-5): EPEVTQTPSHQVTQMGQEVILRCVPISNHLYFYWYRQILGQKVEFLVSFYNNEISEKSEIFDDQFSVERPDGSNFTLKIRSTKLEDSAMYFCASRGQGEVPQHFGDGTRLSIL.

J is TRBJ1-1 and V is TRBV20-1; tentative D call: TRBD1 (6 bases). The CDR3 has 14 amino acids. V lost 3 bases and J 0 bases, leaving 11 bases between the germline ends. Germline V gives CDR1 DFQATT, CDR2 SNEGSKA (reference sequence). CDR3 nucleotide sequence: TGCAGTGCTAGGGAGACAGGAATGAACACTGAAGCTTTCTTT. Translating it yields CSARETGMNTEAFF.

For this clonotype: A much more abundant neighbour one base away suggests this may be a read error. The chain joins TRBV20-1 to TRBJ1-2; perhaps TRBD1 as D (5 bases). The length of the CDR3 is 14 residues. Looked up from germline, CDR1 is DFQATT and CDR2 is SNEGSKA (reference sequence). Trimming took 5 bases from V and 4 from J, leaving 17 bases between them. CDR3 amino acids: CSACGTGNTYGYTF. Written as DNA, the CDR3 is TGCAGTGCTTGTGGGACCGGGAATACCTATGGCTACACCTTC.

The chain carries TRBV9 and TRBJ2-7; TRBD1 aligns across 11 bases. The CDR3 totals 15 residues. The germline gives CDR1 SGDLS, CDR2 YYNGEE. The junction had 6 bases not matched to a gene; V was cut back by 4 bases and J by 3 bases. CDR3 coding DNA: TGTGCCAGCAGCACCCGGGACAGGGGGGTCTACGAGCAGTACTTC. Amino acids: CASSTRDRGVYEQYF. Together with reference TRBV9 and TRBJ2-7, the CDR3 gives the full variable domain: DSGVTQTPKHLITATGQRVTLRCSPRSGDLSVYWYQQSLDQGLQFLIQYYNGEERAKGNILERFSAQQFPDLHSELNLSSLELGDSALYFCASSTRDRGVYEQYFGPGTRLTVT.